This T cell receptor beta chain was recorded in a study of blood T cell repertoires in COVID-19. On the study more broadly: Samples taken during acute and convalescent COVID-19 were collected in the United States, Italy and Spain. PBMCs, B-cell-depleted T cells, or T cells were the source of the cDNA or gDNA that made up the material.

This clone was observed once. Authors' data handling: Estimates of nucleated cell counts were drawn from the amplification of reference gene primers. Produced via immunoSEQ multiplex PCR; TCRdb's table is partial and in-frame only. That table supplies the V and J calls and clone size; D and trimming were determined from the DNA. Of tens of thousands of clones in the sample, approximately 90% were seen once. CDR1 and CDR2 (germline): LGHNA, YNFKEQ. The CDR3 is made up of 17 amino acids. Trimming removed 3 bases from V and 0 bases from J; junction bases left unmatched: 3. The specimen sequenced was peripheral blood. This TCR was recovered from a man aged 55-75 years with acute or convalescent COVID-19. The V call is TRBV4-2, the J call TRBJ2-5; 14 bases line up with TRBD2. CDR3 bases: TGTGCCAGCAGCCAGGGACTAGCGGGAGTCAACCAAGAGACCCAGTACTTC. Translated: CASSQGLAGVNQETQYF.